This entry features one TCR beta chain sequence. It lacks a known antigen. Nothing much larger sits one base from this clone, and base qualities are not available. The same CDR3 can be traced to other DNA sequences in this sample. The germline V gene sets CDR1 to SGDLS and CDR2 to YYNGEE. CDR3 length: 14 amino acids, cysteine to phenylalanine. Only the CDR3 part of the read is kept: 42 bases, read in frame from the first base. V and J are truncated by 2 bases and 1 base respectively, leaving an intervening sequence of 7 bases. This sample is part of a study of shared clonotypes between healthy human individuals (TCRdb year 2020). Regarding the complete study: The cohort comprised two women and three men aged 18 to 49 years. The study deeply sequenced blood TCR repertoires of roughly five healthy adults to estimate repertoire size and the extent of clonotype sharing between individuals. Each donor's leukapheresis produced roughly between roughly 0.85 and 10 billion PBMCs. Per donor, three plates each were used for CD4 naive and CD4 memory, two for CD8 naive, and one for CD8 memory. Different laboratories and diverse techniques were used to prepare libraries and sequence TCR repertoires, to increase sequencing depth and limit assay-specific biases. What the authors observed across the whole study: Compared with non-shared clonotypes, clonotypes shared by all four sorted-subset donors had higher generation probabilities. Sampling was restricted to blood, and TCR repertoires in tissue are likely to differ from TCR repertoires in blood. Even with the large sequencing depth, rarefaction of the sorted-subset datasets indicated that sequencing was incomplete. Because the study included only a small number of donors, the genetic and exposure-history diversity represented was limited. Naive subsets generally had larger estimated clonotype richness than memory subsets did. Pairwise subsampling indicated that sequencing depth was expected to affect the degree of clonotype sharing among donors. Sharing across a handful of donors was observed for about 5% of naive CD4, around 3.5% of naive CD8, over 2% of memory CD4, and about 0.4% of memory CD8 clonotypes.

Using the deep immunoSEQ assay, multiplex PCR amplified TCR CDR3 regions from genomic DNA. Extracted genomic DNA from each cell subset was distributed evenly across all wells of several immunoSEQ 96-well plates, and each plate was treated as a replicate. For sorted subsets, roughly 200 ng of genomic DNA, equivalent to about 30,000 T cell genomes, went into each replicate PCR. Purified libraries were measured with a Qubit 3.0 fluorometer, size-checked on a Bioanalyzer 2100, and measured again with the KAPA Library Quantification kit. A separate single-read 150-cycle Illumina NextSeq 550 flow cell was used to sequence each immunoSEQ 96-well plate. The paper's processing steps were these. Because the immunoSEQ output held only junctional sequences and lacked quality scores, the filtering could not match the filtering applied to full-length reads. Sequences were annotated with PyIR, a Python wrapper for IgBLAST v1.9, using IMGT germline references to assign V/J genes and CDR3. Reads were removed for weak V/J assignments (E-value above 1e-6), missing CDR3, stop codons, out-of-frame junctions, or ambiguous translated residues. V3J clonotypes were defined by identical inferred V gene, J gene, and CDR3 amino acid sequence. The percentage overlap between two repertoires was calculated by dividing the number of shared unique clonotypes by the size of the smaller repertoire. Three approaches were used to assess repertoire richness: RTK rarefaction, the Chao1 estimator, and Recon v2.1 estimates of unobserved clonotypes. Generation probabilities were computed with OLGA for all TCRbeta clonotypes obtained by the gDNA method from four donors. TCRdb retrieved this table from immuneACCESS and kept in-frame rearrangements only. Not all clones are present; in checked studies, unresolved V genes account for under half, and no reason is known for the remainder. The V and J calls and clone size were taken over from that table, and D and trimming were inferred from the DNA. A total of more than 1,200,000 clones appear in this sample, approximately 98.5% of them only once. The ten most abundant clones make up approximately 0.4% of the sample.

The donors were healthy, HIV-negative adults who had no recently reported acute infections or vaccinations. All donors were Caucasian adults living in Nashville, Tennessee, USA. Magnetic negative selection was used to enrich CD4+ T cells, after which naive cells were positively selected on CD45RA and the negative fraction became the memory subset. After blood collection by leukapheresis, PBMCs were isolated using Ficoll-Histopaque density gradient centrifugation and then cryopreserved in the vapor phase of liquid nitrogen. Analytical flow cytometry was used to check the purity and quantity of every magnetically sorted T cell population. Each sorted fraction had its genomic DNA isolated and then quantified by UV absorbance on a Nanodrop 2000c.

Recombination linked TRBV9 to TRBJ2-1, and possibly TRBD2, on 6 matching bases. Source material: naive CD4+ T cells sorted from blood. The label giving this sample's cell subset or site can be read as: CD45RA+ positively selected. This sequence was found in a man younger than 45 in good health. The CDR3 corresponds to CASSVGTSYNEQFF. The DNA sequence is TGTGCCAGCAGCGTCGGGACTTCCTACAATGAGCAGTTCTTC. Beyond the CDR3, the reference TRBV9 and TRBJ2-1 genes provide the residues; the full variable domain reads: DSGVTQTPKHLITATGQRVTLRCSPRSGDLSVYWYQQSLDQGLQFLIQYYNGEERAKGNILERFSAQQFPDLHSELNLSSLELGDSALYFCASSVGTSYNEQFFGPGTRLTVL.